This T cell receptor beta chain was captured by sequencing in a study of response to subunit inactivated influenza vaccine. TCRdb used MiXCR to reprocess the RT-PCR reads, holding one entry per CDR3 protein. This sample has more than 500,000 distinct CDR3 sequences, with 10% to 12% found just once. Germline lookup yields CDR1 MNHEY and CDR2 SVGAGI. V trimming: 0 bases; J trimming: 4 bases; junction bases outside the gene matches: 12. The CDR3 length is 18 residues. These records were also assigned to another study, of T cells expressing NK-cell markers. As reported in that work: Scientists made TCR beta cDNA using 5'RACE template switching with UMIs.

V is TRBV6-5 and J is TRBJ2-5; 9 bases line up with TRBD1. Source: PBMCs from blood, taken on the day of vaccination. The sequence came from a man aged 45-65 years who received an inactivated influenza vaccine. The CDR3 protein is CASSYSGGTGSGRETQYF. DNA of the CDR3: TGTGCCAGCAGTTACTCGGGGGGGACAGGGTCGGGTAGAGAGACCCAGTACTTC.